The T cell receptor (beta chain) described here comes from a study of CD8 T cells in ankylosing spondylitis. This clonotype was observed at least ten times. What it recognizes is unknown. The length of the CDR3 is 19 residues. CDR1 and CDR2 (germline): SGHRS, YFSETQ. V shed 4 bases, J shed 1 base, and the junction held 17 bases outside the gene matches. A quantitative 5'-RACE method, one with molecular barcodes, was used to make TCR beta libraries. TCRdb fed the 5' RACE reads into MiXCR, producing one record per CDR3 protein. This table has about 360,000 distinct CDR3 sequences, 14% to 15% appearing once. Study outcomes and limitations: Earlier studies detected some motif variants in reactive arthritis synovial fluid and blood. Within matched ankylosing spondylitis synovial fluid, disease-linked clones were reportedly significantly enriched. Ankylosing spondylitis blood seemed to carry a telltale TCR beta motif made of seven or eight highly homologous variants.

The source is a male donor with ankylosing spondylitis or in good health (not recorded which). The chain couples TRBV5-1 to TRBJ1-1, with 9 bases fitting TRBD1. The specimen sequenced was blood, either unsorted or a sorted T cell fraction (not recorded which). The CDR3 region is CASSTSTGTGLVWNTEAFF. DNA for the CDR3: TGCGCCAGCAGCACCTCCACGGGGACAGGGCTGGTTTGGAACACTGAAGCTTTCTTT.